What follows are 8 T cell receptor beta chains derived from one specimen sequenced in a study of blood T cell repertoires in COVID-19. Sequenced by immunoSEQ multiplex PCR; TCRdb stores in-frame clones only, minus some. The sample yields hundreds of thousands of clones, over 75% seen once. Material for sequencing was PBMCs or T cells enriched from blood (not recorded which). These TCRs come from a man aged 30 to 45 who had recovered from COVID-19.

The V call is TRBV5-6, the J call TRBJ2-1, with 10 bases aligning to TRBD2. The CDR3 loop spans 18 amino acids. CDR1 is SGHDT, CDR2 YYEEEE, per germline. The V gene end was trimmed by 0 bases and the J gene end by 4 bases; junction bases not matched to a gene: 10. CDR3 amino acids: CASSLDLAGARIYNEQFF. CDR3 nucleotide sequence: TGTGCCAGCAGCTTGGACCTAGCGGGGGCCCGAATATACAATGAGCAGTTCTTC.

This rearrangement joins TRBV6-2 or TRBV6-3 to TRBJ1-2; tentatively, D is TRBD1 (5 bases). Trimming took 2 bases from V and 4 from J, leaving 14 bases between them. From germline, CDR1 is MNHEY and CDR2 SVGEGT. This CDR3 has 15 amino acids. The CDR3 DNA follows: TGTGCCAGCAGTTACGGGGGTAGCGGCGGCTATGGCTACACCTTC. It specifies CASSYGGSGGYGYTF.

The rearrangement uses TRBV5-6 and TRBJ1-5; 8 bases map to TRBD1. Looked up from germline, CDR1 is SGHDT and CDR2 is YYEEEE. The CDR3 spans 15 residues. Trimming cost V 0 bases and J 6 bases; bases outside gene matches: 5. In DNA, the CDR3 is TGTGCCAGCAGCTTGGGGACAGGGAACGGTCAGCCCCAGCATTTT. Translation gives CASSLGTGNGQPQHF.

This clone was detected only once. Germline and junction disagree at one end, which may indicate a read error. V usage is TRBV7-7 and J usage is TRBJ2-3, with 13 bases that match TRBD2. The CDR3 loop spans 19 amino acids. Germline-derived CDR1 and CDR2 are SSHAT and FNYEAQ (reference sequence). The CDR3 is CASSHGLAGVSSSTDTQYF. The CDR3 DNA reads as TGTGCTAGCAGCCACGGACTAGCGGGGGTTTCTTCTAGCACAGATACGCAGTATTTT.

DNA for the CDR3: TGCGCCAGCAGGGGACCTGGGACAGGGGGCAATGAGCAGTTCTTC. This translates into CASRGPGTGGNEQFF. The chain combines TRBV5-1 with TRBJ2-1; 11 bases agree with TRBD1. Trimming cost V 5 bases and J 6 bases; bases outside gene matches: 7. In germline, CDR1 is SGHRS, CDR2 YFSETQ. CDR3 length: 15 amino acids.

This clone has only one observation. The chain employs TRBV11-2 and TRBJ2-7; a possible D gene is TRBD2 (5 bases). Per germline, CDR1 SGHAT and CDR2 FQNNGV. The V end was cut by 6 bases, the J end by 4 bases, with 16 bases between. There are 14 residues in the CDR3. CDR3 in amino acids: CASSPPGISYEQYF. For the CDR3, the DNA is TGTGCCAGCAGTCCCCCCGGGATCTCGTACGAGCAGTACTTC.

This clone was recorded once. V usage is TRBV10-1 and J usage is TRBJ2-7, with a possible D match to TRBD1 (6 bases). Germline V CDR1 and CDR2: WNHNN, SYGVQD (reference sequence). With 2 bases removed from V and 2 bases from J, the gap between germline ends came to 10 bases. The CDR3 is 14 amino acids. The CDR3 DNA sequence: TGCGCCAGCAGTGAGAACCAGGGGCCCTACGAGCAGTACTTC. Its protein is CASSENQGPYEQYF.

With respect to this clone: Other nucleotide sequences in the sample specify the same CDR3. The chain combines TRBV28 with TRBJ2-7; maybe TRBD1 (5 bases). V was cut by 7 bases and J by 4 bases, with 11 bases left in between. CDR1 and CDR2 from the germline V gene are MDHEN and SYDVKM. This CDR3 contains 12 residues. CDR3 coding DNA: TGTGCCAGCAAAAAGGGGCTATACGAGCAGTACTTC. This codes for CASKKGLYEQYF.